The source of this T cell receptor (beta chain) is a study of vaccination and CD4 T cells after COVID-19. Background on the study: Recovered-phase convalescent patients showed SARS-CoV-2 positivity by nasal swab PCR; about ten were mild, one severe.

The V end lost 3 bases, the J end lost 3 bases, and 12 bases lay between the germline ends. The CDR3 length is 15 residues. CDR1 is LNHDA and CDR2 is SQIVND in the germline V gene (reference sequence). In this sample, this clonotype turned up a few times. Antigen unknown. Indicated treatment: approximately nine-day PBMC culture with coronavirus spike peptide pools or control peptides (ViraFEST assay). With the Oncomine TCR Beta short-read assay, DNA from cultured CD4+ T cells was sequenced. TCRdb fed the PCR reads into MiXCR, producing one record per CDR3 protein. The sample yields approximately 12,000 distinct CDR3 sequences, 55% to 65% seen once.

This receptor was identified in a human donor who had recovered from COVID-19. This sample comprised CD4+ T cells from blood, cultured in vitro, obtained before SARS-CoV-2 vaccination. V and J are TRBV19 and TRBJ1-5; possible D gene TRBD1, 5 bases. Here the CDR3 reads CASSIGRGPNQPQHF. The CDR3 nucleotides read TGTGCCAGTAGTATTGGAAGGGGACCCAATCAGCCCCAGCATTTT.